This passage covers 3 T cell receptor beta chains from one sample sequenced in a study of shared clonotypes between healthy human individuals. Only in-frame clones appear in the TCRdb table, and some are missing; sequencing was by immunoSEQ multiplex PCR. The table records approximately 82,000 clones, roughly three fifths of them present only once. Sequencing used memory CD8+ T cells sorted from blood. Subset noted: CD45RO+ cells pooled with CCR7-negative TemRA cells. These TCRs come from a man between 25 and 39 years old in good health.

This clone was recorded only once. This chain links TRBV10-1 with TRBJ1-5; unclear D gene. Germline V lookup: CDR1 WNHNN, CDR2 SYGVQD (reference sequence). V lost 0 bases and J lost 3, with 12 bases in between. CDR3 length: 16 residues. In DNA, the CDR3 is TGCGCCAGCAGTGAGTCGCGGGGAAAACACAATCAGCCCCAGCATTTT. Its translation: CASSESRGKHNQPQHF.

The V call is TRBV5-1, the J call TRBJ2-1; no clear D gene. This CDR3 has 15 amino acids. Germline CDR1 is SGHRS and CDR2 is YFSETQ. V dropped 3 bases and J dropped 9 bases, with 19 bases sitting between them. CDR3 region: CASSSLVEPSSEQFF. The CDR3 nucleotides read TGCGCCAGCAGCTCTTTGGTGGAACCATCCAGTGAGCAGTTCTTC. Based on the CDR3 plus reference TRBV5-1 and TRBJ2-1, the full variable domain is KAGVTQTPRYLIKTRGQQVTLSCSPISGHRSVSWYQQTPGQGLQFLFEYFSETQRNKGNFPGRFSGRQFSNSRSEMNVSTLELGDSALYLCASSSLVEPSSEQFFGPGTRLTVL.

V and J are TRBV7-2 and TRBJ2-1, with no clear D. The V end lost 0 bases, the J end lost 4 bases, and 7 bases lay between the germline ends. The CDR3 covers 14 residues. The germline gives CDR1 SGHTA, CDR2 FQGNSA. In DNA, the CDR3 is TGTGCCAGCAGCTTAGCGGGCCAATACAATGAGCAGTTCTTC. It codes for CASSLAGQYNEQFF.